The 9 T cell receptor beta chains reported below all come from one sample, sequenced in a study of blood T cell repertoires in COVID-19. Here immunoSEQ multiplex PCR was the method, and the copy in TCRdb shows in-frame clones only, minus some. The sample holds about 110,000 clones, 65% to 75% seen once. The sample taken for sequencing was peripheral blood. All receptors come from a human donor with acute or convalescent COVID-19. The donor label of this sample is uncertain.

The chain links TRBV14 to TRBJ1-6, with D perhaps matching TRBD1 (6 bases). V dropped 3 bases and J dropped 3 bases, with 12 bases sitting between them. CDR3 length equals 16 residues. Per germline, CDR1 SGHDN and CDR2 FVKESK. CDR3 in DNA: TGTGCCAGCAGCCATTTAACAGGGAACTATAATTCACCCCTCCACTTT. Translation: CASSHLTGNYNSPLHF.

The chain uses TRBV6-5 and TRBJ2-5, with D possibly being TRBD2 (5 bases). V lost 8 bases and J lost 5, with 15 bases in between. CDR1 MNHEY and CDR2 SVGAGI come from the germline V gene. CDR3 size: 13 residues. Here the CDR3 reads CASGRATPETQYF. CDR3 DNA: TGTGCCAGCGGGAGAGCAACCCCTGAGACCCAGTACTTC.

This chain uses TRBV6-5 with TRBJ1-1; a possible D gene is TRBD1 (5 bases). The germline CDR1 and CDR2 sequences are MNHEY and SVGAGI. The CDR3 is made up of 13 amino acids. Trimming left V 6 bases short and J 5 bases short, with 13 bases between. The CDR3 loop reads CASRDQGWTEAFF. In nucleotides, the CDR3 is TGTGCCAGCAGAGATCAGGGTTGGACTGAAGCTTTCTTT.

V and J are TRBV6-5 and TRBJ1-1; no firm D call. The V end was cut by 2 bases, the J end by 4 bases, with 8 bases between. The length of the CDR3 is 13 residues. CDR1 is MNHEY, CDR2 SVGAGI, per germline. The CDR3 region is CASSYESSTEAFF. The CDR3 DNA follows: TGTGCCAGCAGTTACGAGTCGAGCACTGAAGCTTTCTTT.

The chain uses TRBV13 and TRBJ2-3; 11 positions agree with TRBD1. The V segment lost 5 bases and the J segment 2 bases; nucleotides outside the gene matches: 21. The CDR3 sequence is 21 residues long. Germline V gene lookup returns CDR1 PRHDT and CDR2 FYEKMQ (reference sequence). The CDR3 nucleotides are TGTGCCAGCAGCCGTGGATCGATGCACCCCGGGACAGGGGGAAACACAGATACGCAGTATTTT. It specifies CASSRGSMHPGTGGNTDTQYF.

The genes are TRBV7-8 and TRBJ2-1, with 10 positions matching TRBD1. CDR1 is SGHVS and CDR2 is FQNEAQ in the germline V gene. The CDR3 extends over 15 amino acids. V lost 5 bases to trimming and J lost 3 bases; unmatched junction nucleotides: 4. CDR3 sequence (DNA): TGTGCCAGCAGCCGGGACAGGGGAATCTACAATGAGCAGTTCTTC. Translating it yields CASSRDRGIYNEQFF.

This chain uses TRBV4-1 with TRBJ1-2; D might be TRBD1 (5 bases). This CDR3 region has 16 residues. The V end lost 2 bases, the J end lost 5 bases, and 18 bases lay between the germline ends. Germline CDR1 reads MGHRA; CDR2 reads YSYEKL. The CDR3 here is CASSQPRAGLGYGYTF. The CDR3 region has the DNA TGCGCCAGCAGCCAACCTAGGGCGGGGCTCGGGTATGGCTACACCTTC.

The chain couples TRBV6-5 to TRBJ1-5; maybe TRBD1 (5 bases). V lost 6 bases to trimming and J lost 0 bases, with 12 bases between them. The CDR3 contains 15 residues. Germline CDR1 is MNHEY and CDR2 is SVGAGI. This chain's CDR3 is CASSRERNSNQPQHF. CDR3 DNA: TGTGCCAGCAGCAGGGAAAGGAATAGCAATCAGCCCCAGCATTTT.

The chain recombines TRBV30 with TRBJ2-7; D might be TRBD1 (6 bases). V was cut by 1 base and J by 6 bases, with 13 bases left in between. In germline, CDR1 is GTSNPN, CDR2 SVGIG (reference sequence). There are 13 residues in the CDR3. Here the CDR3 DNA reads TGTGCCTGGAGTGACAGGGTAGTCTCCGAGCAGTACTTC. This sequence encodes CAWSDRVVSEQYF.